This TCR beta chain was found in a study of CD8+ T cells in alopecia areata. Isolated RNA was reverse transcribed into cDNA used as the sequencing template. The data were produced by immunoSEQ multiplex PCR, yet TCRdb's version contains in-frame clones alone and is incomplete. The top ten hold 16% of the sample, which has 150,000 to 200,000 clones, less than 75% seen once. Of note for this clone: Its target is not known.

The study's findings and limits: Between patients, shared TCR sequences were less clear than in mice. This was possibly due in part to HLA diversity in the patient population. Higher clonality was seen in lesional scalp than in normal scalp, especially in alopecia totalis/universalis.

CDR3 length equals 15 residues. Germline V CDR1 and CDR2: SGDLS, YYNGEE. V lost 4 bases, J lost 1 base, and 13 bases lay in between. Treatment defined: oral pan-JAK inhibitor, 5-10 mg twice daily. The chain carries TRBV9 and TRBJ2-3; D is perhaps TRBD1 or TRBD2 (5 bases each). Sequenced here: CD4+ T cells sorted from blood, sampled at approximately week 60, from a patient treated with tofacitinib. This TCR was sampled from a human donor with alopecia areata. CDR3 sequence reads: CASSPRVGGTDTQYF. The CDR3 coding sequence is TGTGCCAGCAGCCCGAGGGTAGGGGGCACAGATACGCAGTATTTT.